The source of this T cell receptor (beta chain) is a study of Ad26.COV2.S vaccination and SARS-CoV-2 variants. TCRdb's table, derived via immunoSEQ multiplex PCR, lists solely in-frame clones and lacks some. Counted here are approximately 420,000 clones, 70% to 90% occurring once; the ten biggest clones make up 3.5%. Germline V gives CDR1 SGHRS, CDR2 YFSETQ. The CDR3 loop spans 15 amino acids. V was pared by 4 bases and J by 8 bases, with 9 bases of the junction left unmatched. The treatment here: roughly 19 received Ad26.COV2.S at low or high dose, single or two shots; five or six received placebo; per-sample allocation not given. Sampling was done on day 63 after the first vaccine or placebo injection. An adult donor aged 18-55 years was enrolled in Boston. Participants' vaccine, an Ad26 vector, delivered Wuhan-strain SARS-CoV-2 spike.

The sample in question was peripheral blood, obtained in a trial of Ad26.COV2.S vaccine versus placebo. The origin of this receptor is a person aged 18 to 65 who received the Ad26.COV2.S COVID-19 vaccine or a placebo. The chain links TRBV5-1 to TRBJ1-2; 12 bases line up with TRBD1. The CDR3 DNA is TGCGCCAGCAGCACCTGGGGACAGGGGGCGCAGGGCTACACCTTC. Translation: CASSTWGQGAQGYTF.